A single sample gave rise to the 31 T cell receptor beta chains below, sequenced in a study of blood T cell repertoires in COVID-19. The protocol was immunoSEQ multiplex PCR, while the TCRdb copy is restricted to in-frame clones and leaves out a portion. The table has around 110,000 clones, over 55% seen once. Sequences were obtained from peripheral blood. All receptors derive from a human donor with acute or convalescent COVID-19. The donor label of this sample is uncertain.

In this sample, this clone turned up once. V usage is TRBV10-3 and J usage is TRBJ2-7; weak D call: TRBD1 (6 bases). In germline, CDR1 is ENHRY, CDR2 SYGVKD. This CDR3 contains 17 residues. Trimming took 4 bases from V and 2 from J, leaving 21 bases between them. The CDR3 is CAISVFGVDRRPYEQYF. The CDR3 nucleotides read TGTGCCATCAGTGTATTCGGTGTAGACAGGCGCCCCTACGAGCAGTACTTC.

The V call is TRBV20-1, the J call TRBJ2-7; D is ambiguous. V was cut by 3 bases and J by 4 bases, with 7 bases left in between. CDR3 length: 11 amino acids. Germline loops: CDR1 DFQATT, CDR2 SNEGSKA (reference sequence). This CDR3 reads CSASEEYEQYF. The CDR3 DNA is TGCAGTGCTAGCGAGGAATACGAGCAGTACTTC.

The chain combines TRBV6-4 with TRBJ2-1; D is unresolved. CDR1 is MRHNA and CDR2 is SNTAGT in the germline V gene. V lost 8 bases, J lost 10 bases, and 18 bases lay in between. The CDR3 totals 13 residues. The CDR3 is CASADEETGEQFF. In DNA form, the CDR3 reads TGTGCCAGCGCAGACGAGGAGACTGGCGAGCAGTTCTTC.

V gene TRBV21-1 combines with J gene TRBJ1-6. TRBV21-1 is tagged as a pseudogene. The CDR3 spans 17 residues. This CDR3 reads CASSNGLRSSYNSPLHF. DNA for the CDR3: TGTGCCAGCAGCAACGGACTCCGGAGCTCCTATAATTCACCCCTCCACTTT.

This clone was counted a few times. The rearrangement joins TRBV6-2 or TRBV6-3 to TRBJ2-5, with a weak D call TRBD2 (7 bases). CDR3 length: 17 amino acids. The V gene's germline CDR1 is MNHEY and CDR2 SVGEGT. Trimming pared 1 base from V and 5 bases from J, leaving 20 bases between. CDR3 amino acids: CASSYYLERGARETQYF. In DNA form, the CDR3 reads TGTGCCAGCAGTTACTATTTGGAACGGGGGGCCCGTGAGACCCAGTACTTC.

This clone was recorded once. The chain employs TRBV7-9 and TRBJ1-1; 7 bases map to TRBD1. CDR3 length equals 13 residues. Germline V lookup: CDR1 SEHNR, CDR2 FQNEAQ (reference sequence). V dropped 2 bases and J dropped 7; count of bases not matched to a gene: 4. The CDR3 DNA follows: TGTGCCAGCAGCTTAAAGGCAGGGGGTGAAGCTTTCTTT. Amino acids: CASSLKAGGEAFF.

This sequence joins TRBV4-1 and TRBJ2-3; TRBD2 agrees at 7 bases. J was trimmed by 6 bases and V by 4 bases; bases with no gene match: 19. Germline CDR1 and CDR2: MGHRA and YSYEKL. CDR3 length: 18 residues. CDR3 DNA sequence: TGCGCCAGCAGCCCCCTCCGAGCCGGGACTATGGGTAGGGATACGCAGTATTTT. Its protein is CASSPLRAGTMGRDTQYF.

The chain carries TRBV30 and TRBJ2-6; the D gene is possibly TRBD1 (5 bases). CDR1 and CDR2 (germline): GTSNPN, SVGIG (reference sequence). The CDR3 is made up of 14 amino acids. The V end was cut by 2 bases, the J end by 0 bases, with 5 bases between. The CDR3 sequence is CAWSTGSGANVLTF. CDR3 coding DNA: TGTGCCTGGAGTACAGGCTCTGGGGCCAACGTCCTGACTTTC.

The V and J genes are TRBV30 and TRBJ1-1; D ambiguous. The CDR3 has 12 amino acids. V lost 5 bases and J lost 6, with 13 bases in between. CDR1 is GTSNPN and CDR2 is SVGIG in the germline V gene (reference sequence). CDR3 in amino acids: CAWRRDNPEAFF. The CDR3 nucleotides are TGTGCCTGGCGGAGGGATAACCCTGAAGCTTTCTTT. Using reference TRBV30 and TRBJ1-1 for the parts outside the CDR3, the full variable domain is SQTIHQWPATLVQPVGSPLSLECTVEGTSNPNLYWYRQAAGRGLQLLFYSVGIGQISSEVPQNLSASRPQDRQFILSSKKLLLSDSGFYLCAWRRDNPEAFFGQGTRLTVV.

The V call is TRBV5-4, the J call TRBJ2-3; the D is unclear. The CDR3 runs to 12 residues. Germline-derived CDR1 and CDR2 are SGHNT and YYREEE (reference sequence). V was cut by 2 bases and J by 2 bases, with 3 bases left in between. CDR3 nucleotides: TGTGCCAGCAGCTTTTACACAGATACGCAGTATTTT. As protein: CASSFYTDTQYF.

This clone was picked up one time. As DNA, the CDR3 is TGCAGTGCTAGGACGACAGGGAGGGCTTTCTTT. Residues: CSARTTGRAFF. The gene calls are TRBV20-1 and TRBJ1-1, with TRBD1 matching over 7 bases. Unmatched junction bases numbered 6, after V lost 3 bases and J lost 11 bases. Per the germline V gene, CDR1 is DFQATT and CDR2 is SNEGSKA (reference sequence). The CDR3 length is 11 residues.

V is TRBV9 and J is TRBJ2-3; tentatively, D is TRBD1 (6 bases). CDR1 and CDR2 from the germline V gene are SGDLS and YYNGEE. The CDR3 totals 15 residues. V lost 4 bases and J 5 bases, leaving 17 bases between the germline ends. CDR3 in amino acids: CASSPGLGAQDTQYF. The CDR3 DNA reads TGTGCCAGCAGCCCCGGGCTGGGGGCCCAAGATACGCAGTATTTT.

The J gene is TRBJ2-2, the V gene TRBV3-1 (or the pseudogene TRBV3-2), with TRBD2 matching over 10 bases. Germline assignment: CDR1 LGHDT and CDR2 YNNKEL (reference sequence). The CDR3 spans 17 residues. Trimming removed 4 bases from V and 7 bases from J; junction bases left unmatched: 12. The CDR3 sequence is CASSLPSSGGALGELFF. In DNA form, the CDR3 reads TGTGCCAGCAGCCTCCCCTCGAGCGGGGGGGCCCTCGGGGAGCTGTTTTTT.

This clone showed up just once. The rearrangement links TRBV20-1 to TRBJ1-1; D gene unclear. This CDR3 has 10 amino acids. The germline gives CDR1 DFQATT, CDR2 SNEGSKA (reference sequence). V was trimmed by 4 bases and J by 8 bases, leaving 8 bases between them. The CDR3 DNA sequence: TGCAGTGCTACCCTTTTGGAAGCTTTCTTT. Protein sequence: CSATLLEAFF.

The chain is built from TRBV2 and TRBJ2-3, with 11 positions matching TRBD1. The V segment lost 3 bases and the J segment 3 bases; nucleotides outside the gene matches: 2. Germline V gene data show CDR1 as SNHLY and CDR2 as FYNNEI. This CDR3 has 15 amino acids. The chain's CDR3 is CASSEDRGRTDTQYF. Here the CDR3 DNA reads TGTGCCAGCAGTGAGGACAGGGGGCGGACAGATACGCAGTATTTT.

This chain connects TRBV6-5 to TRBJ2-3; tentative D call: TRBD1 (6 bases). V was shortened by 2 bases and J by 3 bases, with 9 bases between the two germline ends. This CDR3 comprises 14 residues. Germline assignment: CDR1 MNHEY and CDR2 SVGAGI. The CDR3 region has the DNA TGTGCCAGCAGTTACAGGCAGGGGACAGATACGCAGTATTTT. Translating it yields CASSYRQGTDTQYF.

This clone showed up just a few times. The V gene is TRBV5-1, the J gene TRBJ2-4; possible D gene TRBD2, 6 bases. Trimming took 2 bases from V and 6 from J, leaving 24 bases between them. The CDR3 extends over 18 amino acids. CDR1 is SGHRS, CDR2 YFSETQ, per germline. The DNA for the CDR3 is TGCGCCAGCAGCTTACACCGAGCGGGCGGCTCAAGCCTAAACATTCAGTACTTC. This sequence encodes CASSLHRAGGSSLNIQYF.

V is TRBV3-1 (or the pseudogene TRBV3-2) and J is TRBJ2-1; perhaps TRBD2 as D (6 bases). The CDR3 is 15 residues long. Trimming removed 4 bases from V and 6 bases from J, with 16 bases in between. CDR1 and CDR2 (germline): LGHDT, YNNKEL (reference sequence). For the CDR3, the DNA is TGTGCCAGCAGCCCAATGGGGACTCTCACCAATGAGCAGTTCTTC. Protein product: CASSPMGTLTNEQFF.

The J gene is TRBJ1-5, the V gene TRBV24-1; 8 bases map to TRBD1. Germline V gene sequence: CDR1 KGHDR, CDR2 SFDVKD. V lost 12 bases, J lost 2 bases, and 2 bases stayed unmatched. There are 12 residues in the CDR3. The CDR3 sequence is CASGQGNQPQHF. CDR3 coding DNA: TGTGCCTCGGGACAGGGCAATCAGCCCCAGCATTTT.

There are a few counts of this clone. The V and J genes are TRBV6-5 and TRBJ2-2; TRBD2 matches at 7 bases. The CDR3 length is 15 residues. Trimming cost V 2 bases and J 4 bases; bases outside gene matches: 4. Germline V gene sequence: CDR1 MNHEY, CDR2 SVGAGI. The CDR3 sequence: CASSYTGGFTGELFF. CDR3 DNA: TGTGCCAGCAGTTACACGGGGGGTTTCACCGGGGAGCTGTTTTTT.

The CDR3 DNA follows: TGTGCCAGCAGCTCACAAGTTAAGGGAGGGAACACTGAAGCTTTCTTT. This gives the protein CASSSQVKGGNTEAFF. The chain carries TRBV7-9 and TRBJ1-1; D remains unclear. Per germline, CDR1 SEHNR and CDR2 FQNEAQ (reference sequence). V lost 4 bases and J 1 base, leaving 16 bases between the germline ends. The CDR3 length is 16 residues.

The V and J genes are TRBV29-1 and TRBJ2-3, with D possibly TRBD1 on 6 matching bases. This CDR3 is 14 amino acids long. Germline values: CDR1 SQVTM, CDR2 ANQGSEA. V lost 3 bases and J 7 bases, leaving 17 bases between the germline ends. The CDR3 reads CSVDLGRGSYTQYF. For the CDR3, the DNA is TGCAGCGTTGATTTAGGCAGGGGATCATATACGCAGTATTTT.

The chain is built from TRBV28 and TRBJ1-1; perhaps TRBD1 as D (5 bases). The CDR3 is 13 amino acids. Germline CDR1 and CDR2: MDHEN and SYDVKM. V lost 8 bases and J 7 bases, leaving 17 bases between the germline ends. The CDR3 coding sequence is TGTGCCAGCCAGGGCGATGTCAGAGTTGAAGCTTTCTTT. As protein: CASQGDVRVEAFF. Drawing the rest from reference TRBV28 and TRBJ1-1, the complete variable domain is DVKVTQSSRYLVKRTGEKVFLECVQDMDHENMFWYRQDPGLGLRLIYFSYDVKMKEKGDIPEGYSVSREKKERFSLILESASTNQTSMYLCASQGDVRVEAFFGQGTRLTVV.

The V and J genes are TRBV28 and TRBJ1-2; tentatively, D is TRBD1 (5 bases). Trimming removed 2 bases at V and 7 bases at J, with 17 bases between. Germline V gene sequence: CDR1 MDHEN, CDR2 SYDVKM. The CDR3 spans 15 residues. This CDR3 is CASSLSGQGGVGYTF. CDR3 in DNA: TGTGCCAGCAGTTTAAGTGGGCAGGGAGGGGTTGGCTACACCTTC.

The gene calls are TRBV4-1 and TRBJ1-3; 7 bases line up with TRBD1. The CDR3 has 17 amino acids. J gave up 4 bases and V 4 bases, and 13 bases lay outside the gene matches. Germline V gene sequence: CDR1 MGHRA, CDR2 YSYEKL. The CDR3 DNA reads as TGCGCCAGCAGCCTAGGGGCAGGAGCGACAGGGGGAAACACCATATATTTT. This gives the protein CASSLGAGATGGNTIYF.

In this sample, this clone turned up a few times. The genes are TRBV5-1 and TRBJ2-3; weak D call: TRBD2 (6 bases). The CDR3 extends over 15 amino acids. Germline-derived CDR1 and CDR2 are SGHRS and YFSETQ. V was shortened by 0 bases and J by 1 base, with 9 bases between the two germline ends. CDR3 in DNA: TGCGCCAGCAGCTTGGGACTAGGGGGCACAGATACGCAGTATTTT. Residues: CASSLGLGGTDTQYF.

This chain joins TRBV19 and TRBJ1-6; D is unresolved. There are 15 residues in the CDR3. Germline assignment: CDR1 LNHDA and CDR2 SQIVND (reference sequence). The germline V and J ends were trimmed by 3 bases and 10 bases, with 16 bases remaining between them. CDR3 DNA sequence: TGTGCCAGTAGTATTTGGGCCTTAGGAAGGTCACCCCTCCACTTT. Translated, it gives CASSIWALGRSPLHF.

CDR3 sequence (DNA): TGTGCCAGCAGTCCCGACAGGTTTACCAGGGGCACTGAAGCTTTCTTT. It encodes CASSPDRFTRGTEAFF. The chain uses TRBV13 and TRBJ1-1; D possibly corresponds to TRBD1 (6 bases). The CDR3 length is 16 residues. Germline lookup yields CDR1 PRHDT and CDR2 FYEKMQ (reference sequence). V was cut by 6 bases and J by 4 bases, with 21 bases left in between.

The chain joins TRBV24-1 to TRBJ2-3; D not certain. This CDR3 contains 14 residues. CDR1 is KGHDR and CDR2 is SFDVKD in the germline V gene. V dropped 3 bases and J dropped 0 bases, with 6 bases sitting between them. CDR3 residues: CATSDPKSTDTQYF. The CDR3 nucleotides read TGTGCCACCAGTGATCCTAAAAGCACAGATACGCAGTATTTT.

The chain uses TRBV7-9 and TRBJ2-3, with D tentatively TRBD1 (6 bases). Germline CDR1 is SEHNR and CDR2 is FQNEAQ (reference sequence). The CDR3 has 11 residues. Trimming shortened V by 7 bases and J by 15 bases, and 17 bases separated the two germline ends. For the CDR3, the DNA is TGTGCCAGCACCCCGGACAGCCGTCCATATTTT. As protein: CASTPDSRPYF. Drawing the rest from reference TRBV7-9 and TRBJ2-3, the complete variable domain is DTGVSQNPRHKITKRGQNVTFRCDPISEHNRLYWYRQTLGQGPEFLTYFQNEAQLEKSRLLSDRFSAERPKGSFSTLEIQRTEQGDSAMYLCASTPDSRPYFGPGTRLTVL.

The chain combines TRBV3-1 (or the pseudogene TRBV3-2) with TRBJ1-6; no clear D. This CDR3 is built from 13 residues. CDR1 LGHDT and CDR2 YNNKEL come from the germline V gene (reference sequence). The germline V and J ends were trimmed by 2 bases and 12 bases, with 11 bases remaining between them. The CDR3: CASSQLTEGPLHF. The CDR3 DNA is TGTGCCAGCAGCCAATTAACGGAGGGACCCCTCCACTTT.